This entry lists 28 T cell receptor beta chains sequenced from one sample in a study of shared clonotypes between healthy human individuals. Method: immunoSEQ multiplex PCR; TCRdb's copy keeps in-frame clones and lacks some. This sample has around 2.3 million clones, with 95% found just once. The sample taken for sequencing was naive CD4+ T cells sorted from blood. Regarding subset: CD45RA+ positively selected. All receptors come from a man aged 18-30 years in good health.

This clone appeared once. This chain joins TRBV5-4 and TRBJ2-2, with D perhaps TRBD1 (5 bases). The V gene's germline CDR1 is SGHNT and CDR2 YYREEE (reference sequence). V was clipped by 4 bases and J by 3 bases, with 16 bases between them. CDR3 length: 16 residues. The CDR3 reads CASSRPGQGDTGELFF. DNA for the CDR3: TGTGCCAGCAGCCGCCCCGGGCAGGGTGACACCGGGGAGCTGTTTTTT.

In its sample, this clone was seen once. V and J are TRBV10-3 and TRBJ2-5; TRBD2 agrees at 13 bases. Germline lookup yields CDR1 ENHRY and CDR2 SYGVKD. The CDR3 is 16 residues long. With V trimmed by 4 bases and J by 3 bases, 5 bases remained unmatched. CDR3 DNA: TGTGCCATCAGTGGTCAGGGGACTAGCGGGGAAGAGACCCAGTACTTC. This encodes CAISGQGTSGEETQYF.

V gene TRBV15 combines with J gene TRBJ2-5, with D hard to call. Germline lookup yields CDR1 LNHNV and CDR2 YYDKDF (reference sequence). With 0 bases removed from V and 5 bases from J, the gap between germline ends came to 16 bases. This CDR3 has 16 residues. CDR3 in DNA: TGTGCCACCAGCAGAGATCTCCAAACAGCCCACGAGACCCAGTACTTC. Translating it yields CATSRDLQTAHETQYF.

The chain recombines TRBV28 with TRBJ1-5, with no clear D. Per germline, CDR1 MDHEN and CDR2 SYDVKM. Trimming took off 6 bases at V and 7 bases at J, with 13 bases between the two ends. CDR3 length equals 13 residues. The CDR3 coding sequence is TGTGCCAGCAGCCTCCTTGTGGGGCAGCCCCAGCATTTT. Its protein is CASSLLVGQPQHF.

The chain has TRBV6-5 and TRBJ1-6; D ambiguous. Germline V CDR1 and CDR2: MNHEY, SVGAGI. Deletions cut 5 bases from V and 9 bases from J, with 14 bases between. The CDR3 loop spans 14 amino acids. CDR3 sequence: CASSDGPGSSPLHF. CDR3 coding DNA: TGTGCCAGCAGTGACGGACCTGGGAGTTCACCCCTCCACTTT.

The genes are TRBV25-1 and TRBJ2-7, with 9 bases lining up with TRBD2. Germline CDR1 and CDR2: MGHDK and SYGVNS. V was clipped by 5 bases and J by 3 bases; unmatched bases: 5. This CDR3 region has 14 residues. CDR3 bases: TGTGCCAGCAGTCGCGCGGGAGGGATCTACGAGCAGTACTTC. This codes for CASSRAGGIYEQYF.

The chain combines TRBV7-2 with TRBJ1-5, with 8 bases that match TRBD1. This CDR3 has 16 residues. Germline CDR1 is SGHTA and CDR2 is FQGNSA. J lost 0 bases, V lost 5 bases, and 6 bases had no gene match. The CDR3 sequence: CASSPTGVNSNQPQHF. As DNA, the CDR3 is TGTGCCAGCAGCCCGACAGGGGTCAATAGCAATCAGCCCCAGCATTTT.

The V gene is TRBV29-1, the J gene TRBJ1-1, with unresolved D. Between the trimmed V and J ends, which lost 6 bases and 0 bases, there was a span of 11 bases. Germline lookup yields CDR1 SQVTM and CDR2 ANQGSEA. There are 13 residues in the CDR3. CDR3 sequence reads: CSVVRTLNTEAFF. The CDR3 DNA follows: TGCAGCGTCGTTAGAACATTGAACACTGAAGCTTTCTTT. Full variable domain (remainder filled in from reference TRBV29-1 and TRBJ1-1): SAVISQKPSRDICQRGTSLTIQCQVDSQVTMMFWYRQQPGQSLTLIATANQGSEATYESGFVIDKFPISRPNLTFSTLTVSNMSPEDSSIYLCSVVRTLNTEAFFGQGTRLTVV.

V and J are TRBV15 and TRBJ1-3; unclear D gene. Trimming removed 0 bases from V and 2 bases from J, with 14 bases in between. The V gene's germline CDR1 is LNHNV and CDR2 YYDKDF (reference sequence). CDR3 length equals 17 residues. The CDR3 sequence is CATSRDGRELAGNTIYF. CDR3 DNA: TGTGCCACCAGCAGAGATGGTAGGGAATTGGCTGGAAACACCATATATTTT.

On this clone: The same CDR3 is also encoded by other DNA sequences in this sample. The chain recombines TRBV30 with TRBJ2-5; TRBD1 is a possible D gene (8 bases). V was trimmed by 3 bases and J by 5 bases, leaving 13 bases between them. This CDR3 is built from 13 residues. CDR1 and CDR2 from the germline V gene are GTSNPN and SVGIG (reference sequence). The CDR3 protein is CAWSTGGAETQYF. The CDR3, as DNA: TGTGCCTGGAGCACAGGGGGGGCGGAGACCCAGTACTTC.

V gene TRBV28 combines with J gene TRBJ1-2; a possible D gene is TRBD1 (5 bases). Per germline, CDR1 MDHEN and CDR2 SYDVKM. Between the trimmed V and J ends, which lost 3 bases and 4 bases, there was a span of 12 bases. CDR3 length equals 14 residues. The CDR3 is CASSFAGGTYGYTF. DNA for the CDR3: TGTGCCAGCAGTTTTGCCGGGGGTACCTATGGCTACACCTTC.

The chain couples TRBV25-1 to TRBJ2-7, with 7 bases lining up with TRBD1. This CDR3 spans 14 amino acids. Germline V gene sequence: CDR1 MGHDK, CDR2 SYGVNS. Trimming removed 1 base from V and 3 bases from J; junction bases left unmatched: 3. The CDR3: CASSESYRGYEQYF. DNA for the CDR3: TGTGCCAGCAGTGAATCTTACAGGGGCTACGAGCAGTACTTC.

In the case of this clone: This CDR3 is also generated by other DNA sequences in the sample. This chain links TRBV7-3 with TRBJ2-3; D is unclear. The V and J ends lost 4 bases and 0 bases respectively, with 2 bases between them. CDR1 and CDR2 from the germline V gene are SGHTA and FQGTGA. There are 12 residues in the CDR3. For the CDR3, the DNA is TGTGCCAGCAGCTCCAGCACAGATACGCAGTATTTT. Its translation is CASSSSTDTQYF.

This rearrangement joins TRBV15 to TRBJ1-5; no clear D. Germline values: CDR1 LNHNV, CDR2 YYDKDF (reference sequence). V lost 2 bases and J lost 4, with 18 bases in between. The CDR3 loop spans 17 amino acids. The CDR3 is CATSRLQPGPENQPQHF. The CDR3, as DNA: TGTGCCACCAGCAGACTCCAACCAGGTCCGGAAAATCAGCCCCAGCATTTT.

This sequence joins TRBV7-2 and TRBJ1-1; D unclear. CDR3 length: 15 residues. Trimming took 1 base from V and 0 from J, leaving 9 bases between them. Germline CDR1 is SGHTA and CDR2 is FQGNSA. CDR3 in amino acids: CASSLVKGLNTEAFF. The CDR3 nucleotides read TGTGCCAGCAGCTTAGTAAAGGGTTTGAACACTGAAGCTTTCTTT.

The genes are TRBV5-6 and TRBJ2-7, with a possible D match to TRBD1 (6 bases). The CDR3 totals 14 residues. Germline loops: CDR1 SGHDT, CDR2 YYEEEE. Trimming pared 0 bases from V and 2 bases from J, leaving 9 bases between. The CDR3 protein is CASSLVTGTYEQYF. DNA of the CDR3: TGTGCCAGCAGCTTGGTGACAGGAACCTACGAGCAGTACTTC.

The chain uses TRBV6-1 and TRBJ1-6; perhaps TRBD1 as D (5 bases). Germline V gives CDR1 MNHNS, CDR2 SASEGT. This CDR3 is 17 amino acids long. The germline V and J ends were trimmed by 2 bases and 0 bases, with 11 bases remaining between them. The CDR3 spells CASSEPQGSSYNSPLHF. The DNA for the CDR3 is TGTGCCAGCAGTGAACCTCAGGGCAGCTCCTATAATTCACCCCTCCACTTT.

The V gene is TRBV5-1, the J gene TRBJ1-3, with 8 nucleotides matching TRBD1. With 4 bases clipped from V and 0 bases from J, the junction kept 6 bases outside the gene matches. CDR1 SGHRS and CDR2 YFSETQ come from the germline V gene. The CDR3 covers 16 residues. The CDR3 coding sequence is TGCGCCAGCAGCGTAGCAGGGGGCGGCTCTGGAAACACCATATATTTT. It codes for CASSVAGGGSGNTIYF.

The CDR3 sequence: CAWTGASGRLAQYF. The CDR3 DNA is TGTGCCTGGACCGGGGCCAGCGGGAGACTGGCGCAGTATTTT. V and J are TRBV30 and TRBJ2-3; 8 positions match TRBD2. CDR1 and CDR2 (germline): GTSNPN, SVGIG (reference sequence). The J segment lost 10 bases and the V segment lost 4 bases, leaving 13 bases of the junction unmatched. The CDR3 contains 14 residues.

The chain joins TRBV25-1 to TRBJ2-5; 8 bases match TRBD1. CDR1 MGHDK and CDR2 SYGVNS come from the germline V gene. CDR3 length equals 17 residues. V was pared by 6 bases and J by 5 bases, with 17 bases of the junction left unmatched. CDR3 sequence: CASSGIWTGLSGETQYF. The CDR3 nucleotides read TGTGCCAGCAGCGGAATATGGACAGGGCTTTCTGGGGAGACCCAGTACTTC.

The chain is built from TRBV2 and TRBJ2-7, with a tentative D call TRBD1 (6 bases). Germline V CDR1 and CDR2: SNHLY, FYNNEI. There are 13 residues in the CDR3. Trimming pared 5 bases from V and 5 bases from J, leaving 13 bases between. The CDR3 sequence: CASSQQGVHEQYF. The CDR3 bases are TGTGCCAGCAGTCAACAGGGTGTCCACGAGCAGTACTTC.

The J gene is TRBJ1-5, the V gene TRBV9; no reliable D call. The length of the CDR3 is 11 residues. Trimming cost V 8 bases and J 9 bases, with 12 bases left between them. CDR1 and CDR2 from the germline V gene are SGDLS and YYNGEE. Here the CDR3 DNA reads TGTGCCAGGTCTGATACCGGGCCCCAGCATTTT. It is translated as CARSDTGPQHF.

The chain carries TRBV25-1 and TRBJ1-4; D ambiguous. Germline-derived CDR1 and CDR2 are MGHDK and SYGVNS. CDR3 size: 12 residues. V was shortened by 3 bases and J by 8 bases, with 7 bases between the two germline ends. CDR3 sequence: CASSEGWEKLFF. DNA for the CDR3: TGTGCCAGCAGTGAGGGGTGGGAAAAACTGTTTTTT.

This clone was recorded only once. The genes are TRBV28 and TRBJ1-2, with D possibly being TRBD1 (6 bases). V lost 6 bases, J lost 1 base, and 9 bases lay in between. Germline V lookup: CDR1 MDHEN, CDR2 SYDVKM. This CDR3 is built from 13 residues. Here the CDR3 DNA reads TGTGCCAGCAGAGCAGGGGATAACTATGGCTACACCTTC. It yields the protein CASRAGDNYGYTF.

V and J are TRBV10-3 and TRBJ1-1, with 9 bases fitting TRBD1. V trimming: 9 bases; J trimming: 4 bases; junction bases outside the gene matches: 3. This CDR3 is built from 12 residues. Germline CDR1 is ENHRY and CDR2 is SYGVKD. CDR3 protein: CAMGQGSTEAFF. DNA of the CDR3: TGTGCCATGGGACAGGGCAGCACTGAAGCTTTCTTT.

With regard to this clone: This sample includes further DNA sequences coding for the same CDR3. The rearrangement uses TRBV18 and TRBJ1-5, with D perhaps matching TRBD1 (5 bases). The V end lost 0 bases, the J end lost 4 bases, and 10 bases lay between the germline ends. Germline assignment: CDR1 KGHSH and CDR2 LQKENI. The CDR3 has 15 residues. In DNA form, the CDR3 reads TGTGCCAGCTCACCACCGGGCACAGGAAATCAGCCCCAGCATTTT. It specifies CASSPPGTGNQPQHF.

The J gene is TRBJ1-1, the V gene TRBV5-1; D remains unclear. This CDR3 has 14 residues. V was shortened by 7 bases and J by 1 base, with 14 bases between the two germline ends. CDR1 is SGHRS and CDR2 is YFSETQ in the germline V gene. CDR3 residues: CASSRLTGNTEAFF. The CDR3 DNA sequence: TGCGCCAGCTCTAGACTTACGGGGAACACTGAAGCTTTCTTT.

The chain carries TRBV18 and TRBJ2-5; the match to TRBD1 covers 8 bases. CDR1 and CDR2 from the germline V gene are KGHSH and LQKENI. This CDR3 comprises 13 residues. The V gene end was trimmed by 3 bases and the J gene end by 7 bases; junction bases not matched to a gene: 4. CDR3 bases: TGTGCCAGCTCACCGGGGACAGGCATGACCCAGTACTTC. It specifies CASSPGTGMTQYF.